Below, 27 T cell receptor beta chains from the same sample are listed, as sequenced in a study of OX40 agonist ivuxolimab in advanced cancers. Sequencing used immunoSEQ multiplex PCR; TCRdb keeps in-frame clones, though not all of them. This table holds around 60,000 clones, over 60% found once. The sample here was CD4+ or CD8+ T cells sorted from blood, taken in a trial of the OX40 agonist ivuxolimab. Receptors were obtained from an adult with an advanced solid tumor such as melanoma, head and neck, liver or kidney cancer.

V usage is TRBV27 and J usage is TRBJ2-5; D possibly matches TRBD1 or TRBD2 (5 bases each). CDR1 and CDR2 from the germline V gene are MNHEY and SMNVEV (reference sequence). V lost 4 bases to trimming and J lost 0 bases, with 12 bases between them. The CDR3 contains 15 residues. As DNA, the CDR3 is TGTGCCAGCAGTTCCTATCAGGGAGACCAAGAGACCCAGTACTTC. Its translation is CASSSYQGDQETQYF.

This clone ranks as medium-sized. This chain links TRBV5-1 with TRBJ1-5; possibly TRBD1 for D (6 bases). Germline V gene lookup returns CDR1 SGHRS and CDR2 YFSETQ. The CDR3 extends over 14 amino acids. Trimming took off 3 bases at V and 4 bases at J, with 11 bases between the two ends. CDR3 in amino acids: CASSSGQDNQPQHF. CDR3 bases: TGCGCCAGCAGCTCGGGACAAGATAATCAGCCCCAGCATTTT.

The V gene is TRBV18, the J gene TRBJ2-5; D remains unclear. This CDR3 region has 14 residues. Germline lookup yields CDR1 KGHSH and CDR2 LQKENI. Trimming took 3 bases from V and 2 from J, leaving 10 bases between them. The chain's CDR3 is CASSPKGLQETQYF. The CDR3 bases are TGTGCCAGCTCACCCAAGGGTCTACAAGAGACCCAGTACTTC.

The rearrangement joins TRBV11-2 to TRBJ1-1; D is ambiguous. Germline CDR1 is SGHAT and CDR2 is FQNNGV. V dropped 8 bases and J dropped 1 base, with 17 bases sitting between them. The CDR3 runs to 15 residues. The CDR3 region is CASGGSVKWNTEAFF. The CDR3 DNA is TGTGCCAGCGGAGGAAGTGTTAAATGGAACACTGAAGCTTTCTTT.

V is TRBV28 and J is TRBJ2-1; 7 nucleotides agree with TRBD2. Per the germline V gene, CDR1 is MDHEN and CDR2 is SYDVKM. V lost 5 bases to trimming and J lost 2 bases; unmatched junction nucleotides: 6. The CDR3 is 15 residues long. The CDR3 DNA reads TGTGCCAGCAGTCCCCCCGCGGGAGCCTACAATGAGCAGTTCTTC. As protein: CASSPPAGAYNEQFF.

V and J are TRBV19 and TRBJ1-3; D not certain. V lost 5 bases to trimming and J lost 4 bases, with 15 bases between them. The CDR3 sequence is 15 residues long. Germline V CDR1 and CDR2: LNHDA, SQIVND (reference sequence). The CDR3: CASSPPQVRGNTIYF. CDR3 DNA sequence: TGTGCCAGTAGTCCCCCCCAGGTGCGAGGAAACACCATATATTTT.

The V and J genes are TRBV7-9 and TRBJ2-1, with 13 bases matching TRBD2. The CDR3 covers 18 residues. Germline V lookup: CDR1 SEHNR, CDR2 FQNEAQ (reference sequence). V dropped 5 bases and J dropped 0; count of bases not matched to a gene: 7. The CDR3 nucleotides read TGTGCCAGCAGCCCACGGACTAGCGGGAGCTTCTCCTACAATGAGCAGTTCTTC. Its translation is CASSPRTSGSFSYNEQFF.

This clone appeared a few times. This chain joins TRBV4-3 and TRBJ1-1; D gene ambiguous. V shed 4 bases and J shed 7 bases, with 13 bases lying between them. There are 13 residues in the CDR3. Germline CDR1 LGHNA, CDR2 YSLEER. DNA of the CDR3: TGCGCCAGCAGCCGGCTAATTGGGGATGAAGCTTTCTTT. As protein: CASSRLIGDEAFF.

This chain joins TRBV6-4 and TRBJ2-1, with D perhaps matching TRBD2 (6 bases). CDR1 and CDR2 from the germline V gene are MRHNA and SNTAGT. The V gene lost 6 bases and the J gene lost 9 bases, with 18 bases spanning the gap. The CDR3 consists of 14 residues. For the CDR3, the DNA is TGTGCCAGCAGCGATCCCTTCAAGGGAGGTGAGCAGTTCTTC. Amino acid sequence: CASSDPFKGGEQFF.

This chain connects TRBV7-8 to TRBJ1-6; 7 positions agree with TRBD1. The CDR3 extends over 13 amino acids. V gave up 4 bases and J gave up 7 bases; unmatched junction bases: 1. Looked up from germline, CDR1 is SGHVS and CDR2 is FQNEAQ. CDR3 sequence: CASSSDRNSPLHF. CDR3 coding DNA: TGTGCCAGCAGCTCGGACAGGAATTCACCCCTCCACTTT.

Here the CDR3 DNA reads TGCGCCAGCAGAGAGGGAAGAGGAGCCGGGGAGCTGTTTTTT. Translating it yields CASREGRGAGELFF. The J gene is TRBJ2-2, the V gene TRBV4-1; perhaps TRBD2 as D (5 bases). The ends were cut back, 6 bases at V and 6 bases at J, with 14 bases in the middle. CDR3 length: 14 residues. Germline loops: CDR1 MGHRA, CDR2 YSYEKL.

This clone has only a few counts. The genes are TRBV21-1 and TRBJ2-7; no check of the table's D call, TRBD1, against the DNA was made. TRBV21-1 has pseudogene status. The CDR3 is 16 amino acids. The CDR3 DNA is TGTGCCAGCAGCAAAGCGCGGGACAGGGGGCCCTACGAGCAGTACTTC. The encoded protein is CASSKARDRGPYEQYF.

The rearrangement joins TRBV28 to TRBJ2-5, with D possibly being TRBD1 or TRBD2 (5 bases each). V shed 8 bases and J shed 5 bases, with 9 bases lying between them. CDR1 is MDHEN, CDR2 SYDVKM, per germline. This CDR3 has 11 residues. The CDR3: CASLGRETQYF. CDR3 DNA sequence: TGTGCCAGCTTGGGACGGGAGACCCAGTACTTC. Using reference TRBV28 and TRBJ2-5 for the parts outside the CDR3, the full variable domain is DVKVTQSSRYLVKRTGEKVFLECVQDMDHENMFWYRQDPGLGLRLIYFSYDVKMKEKGDIPEGYSVSREKKERFSLILESASTNQTSMYLCASLGRETQYFGPGTRLLVL.

This chain connects TRBV5-4 to TRBJ1-1; 7 bases fit TRBD1. V lost 4 bases and J lost 3; bases outside the gene matches: 6. CDR1 is SGHNT and CDR2 is YYREEE in the germline V gene (reference sequence). This CDR3 region has 14 residues. The CDR3 coding sequence is TGTGCCAGCAGCCGCCCGGGACAGCACACTGAAGCTTTCTTT. It translates to CASSRPGQHTEAFF.

The chain combines TRBV7-8 with TRBJ2-7, with 8 bases aligning to TRBD2. The V segment lost 5 bases and the J segment 6 bases; nucleotides outside the gene matches: 15. This CDR3 contains 16 residues. Germline CDR1 SGHVS, CDR2 FQNEAQ. In DNA, the CDR3 is TGTGCCAGCAGCCCTTCTCTGGGCGGGGGGCCTATCGAGCAGTACTTC. Protein sequence: CASSPSLGGGPIEQYF.

The chain combines TRBV5-1 with TRBJ2-3; TRBD2 matches 7 bases. The CDR3 loop spans 16 amino acids. V was clipped by 0 bases and J by 1 base; unmatched bases: 5. The germline gives CDR1 SGHRS, CDR2 YFSETQ. In nucleotides, the CDR3 is TGCGCCAGCAGCTTGGCTGGACGGGGGGGCACAGATACGCAGTATTTT. It encodes CASSLAGRGGTDTQYF. Full variable domain (missing parts from reference TRBV5-1 and TRBJ2-3): KAGVTQTPRYLIKTRGQQVTLSCSPISGHRSVSWYQQTPGQGLQFLFEYFSETQRNKGNFPGRFSGRQFSNSRSEMNVSTLELGDSALYLCASSLAGRGGTDTQYFGPGTRLTVL.

The rearrangement links TRBV30 to TRBJ1-3; 8 nucleotides align to TRBD1. Germline CDR1 reads GTSNPN; CDR2 reads SVGIG (reference sequence). There are 15 residues in the CDR3. J gave up 1 base and V 2 bases, and 4 bases lay outside the gene matches. The CDR3 reads CAWSWQGASGNTIYF. The CDR3 DNA reads as TGTGCCTGGAGTTGGCAGGGGGCATCTGGAAACACCATATATTTT. Based on the CDR3 plus reference TRBV30 and TRBJ1-3, the full variable domain is SQTIHQWPATLVQPVGSPLSLECTVEGTSNPNLYWYRQAAGRGLQLLFYSVGIGQISSEVPQNLSASRPQDRQFILSSKKLLLSDSGFYLCAWSWQGASGNTIYFGEGSWLTVV.

This clone was counted only a few times. V is TRBV18 and J is TRBJ1-2; no clear D. Trimming removed 2 bases from V and 4 bases from J, with 8 bases in between. This CDR3 spans 13 amino acids. Germline lookup yields CDR1 KGHSH and CDR2 LQKENI. Written as DNA, the CDR3 is TGTGCCAGCTCACCATCAGGCGCCTATGGCTACACCTTC. This translates into CASSPSGAYGYTF.

The chain is built from TRBV15 and TRBJ2-3; D is unresolved. The CDR3 has 14 residues. The V gene's germline CDR1 is LNHNV and CDR2 YYDKDF (reference sequence). V was trimmed by 0 bases and J by 8 bases, leaving 12 bases between them. The chain's CDR3 is CATSRDLGMGTQYF. CDR3 coding DNA: TGTGCCACCAGCAGAGATCTGGGCATGGGTACGCAGTATTTT.

A remark on this clone: This same CDR3 is encoded by further DNA sequences in the sample. The rearrangement joins TRBV19 to TRBJ1-5; the match to TRBD1 covers 7 bases. Trimming removed 5 bases from V and 2 bases from J; junction bases left unmatched: 3. The CDR3 runs 14 residues. CDR1 and CDR2 from the germline V gene are LNHDA and SQIVND (reference sequence). The CDR3 spells CASSSTGGNQPQHF. The CDR3 nucleotides read TGTGCCAGTAGTTCTACAGGGGGCAATCAGCCCCAGCATTTT.

The DNA for the CDR3 is TGTGCCAGCAGTGCCCAGGGGACTAGCGCTGACGAGCAGTACTTC. Translated, it gives CASSAQGTSADEQYF. V and J are TRBV2 and TRBJ2-7, with 10 bases matching TRBD2. V dropped 4 bases and J dropped 5; count of bases not matched to a gene: 8. The CDR3 is made up of 15 amino acids. Germline assignment: CDR1 SNHLY and CDR2 FYNNEI.

The V gene is TRBV6-1, the J gene TRBJ2-1, with 11 bases matching TRBD2. This CDR3 is built from 15 residues. Germline V gene lookup returns CDR1 MNHNS and CDR2 SASEGT. The V segment lost 4 bases and the J segment 4 bases; nucleotides outside the gene matches: 3. The CDR3 DNA is TGTGCCAGCAGTGCCGGGACTAGCGGATACAATGAGCAGTTCTTC. Its translation is CASSAGTSGYNEQFF.

The chain joins TRBV19 to TRBJ2-2; 10 bases line up with TRBD2. Germline values: CDR1 LNHDA, CDR2 SQIVND (reference sequence). This CDR3 is 18 amino acids long. V trimming: 4 bases; J trimming: 3 bases; junction bases outside the gene matches: 11. The DNA for the CDR3 is TGTGCCAGTAGTAAATCAGGGCTAGCGGGGGTTGACACCGGGGAGCTGTTTTTT. Its translation is CASSKSGLAGVDTGELFF.

This rearrangement joins TRBV10-1 to TRBJ2-4; TRBD1 matches at 11 bases. Germline V gives CDR1 WNHNN, CDR2 SYGVQD (reference sequence). V lost 6 bases, J lost 9 bases, and 4 bases stayed unmatched. The CDR3 length is 13 residues. The CDR3 DNA reads as TGCGCCAGCAGGTCCGGGACAGGGGGCATTCAGTACTTC. Protein sequence: CASRSGTGGIQYF.

The chain couples TRBV27 to TRBJ1-6; D not certain. V lost 4 bases and J 13 bases, leaving 11 bases between the germline ends. The germline CDR1 and CDR2 sequences are MNHEY and SMNVEV (reference sequence). The CDR3 runs to 12 residues. CDR3 loop: CASSSLLRPLHF. In DNA, the CDR3 is TGTGCCAGCAGTTCCCTCCTGAGGCCCCTCCACTTT.

A single count supports this clone. The same CDR3 is also encoded by other DNA sequences in this sample. The chain carries TRBV5-1 and TRBJ1-1; 7 bases agree with TRBD1. Trimming removed 0 bases from V and 5 bases from J; junction bases left unmatched: 13. The CDR3 covers 17 residues. Germline-derived CDR1 and CDR2 are SGHRS and YFSETQ. The CDR3, as DNA: TGCGCCAGCAGCTTGGACAACAGGGGTCGGGGGAGGACTGAAGCTTTCTTT. It encodes CASSLDNRGRGRTEAFF.

The rearrangement links TRBV19 to TRBJ1-4; D is unclear. CDR3 size: 15 residues. Germline V gene data show CDR1 as LNHDA and CDR2 as SQIVND (reference sequence). Between the trimmed V and J ends, which lost 6 bases and 4 bases, there was a span of 15 bases. CDR3 protein: CASRREGVRNEKLFF. The CDR3 nucleotides read TGTGCCAGTAGAAGAGAGGGAGTCCGTAATGAAAAACTGTTTTTT.